The 16 T cell receptor beta chains in this list originate from one sample, sequenced in a study of blood T cell repertoires in COVID-19. Libraries were prepared by immunoSEQ multiplex PCR; TCRdb keeps only in-frame clonotypes and omits some of them. Among about 440,000 clones listed, approximately 89% were seen once. The sequencing sample was made of peripheral blood. The source of these receptors is a woman in her 50s with COVID-19, enrolled during active disease.

In its sample, this clone was seen a few times. This chain connects TRBV2 to TRBJ2-5; D may be TRBD2 (8 bases). Trimming took off 4 bases at V and 5 bases at J, with 14 bases between the two ends. The CDR3 length is 14 residues. Germline CDR1 and CDR2: SNHLY and FYNNEI. Here the CDR3 reads CASSGQGGGETQYF. The CDR3 DNA is TGTGCCAGCAGTGGACAGGGCGGGGGGGAGACCCAGTACTTC.

V usage is TRBV19 and J usage is TRBJ1-6, with 7 bases fitting TRBD1. J was trimmed by 0 bases and V by 4 bases; bases with no gene match: 3. CDR1 is LNHDA, CDR2 SQIVND, per germline (reference sequence). The CDR3 is made up of 16 amino acids. CDR3 nucleotides: TGTGCCAGTAGTAGCCGACAGGGCTCCTATAATTCACCCCTCCACTTT. This gives the protein CASSSRQGSYNSPLHF.

The chain has TRBV5-1 and TRBJ2-3; possible D gene TRBD2, 6 bases. The germline gives CDR1 SGHRS, CDR2 YFSETQ. The V gene lost 4 bases and the J gene lost 2 bases, with 14 bases spanning the gap. CDR3 length: 15 residues. The CDR3 sequence is CASSPRGGDTDTQYF. The CDR3 bases are TGCGCCAGCAGCCCTCGCGGCGGGGACACAGATACGCAGTATTTT. Variable domain in full (rest from reference TRBV5-1 and TRBJ2-3): KAGVTQTPRYLIKTRGQQVTLSCSPISGHRSVSWYQQTPGQGLQFLFEYFSETQRNKGNFPGRFSGRQFSNSRSEMNVSTLELGDSALYLCASSPRGGDTDTQYFGPGTRLTVL.

This sequence joins TRBV19 and TRBJ1-5; TRBD1 aligns across 8 bases. The V gene's germline CDR1 is LNHDA and CDR2 SQIVND (reference sequence). The CDR3 spans 18 residues. Trimming cost V 0 bases and J 4 bases; bases outside gene matches: 11. The CDR3 sequence is CASSIEGGRQGPNQPQHF. The CDR3 bases are TGTGCCAGTAGTATAGAGGGAGGGCGACAGGGGCCTAATCAGCCCCAGCATTTT.

The chain is built from TRBV4-1 and TRBJ2-7; TRBD2 matches 8 bases. With V trimmed by 4 bases and J by 5 bases, 10 bases remained unmatched. This CDR3 is 15 amino acids long. Per germline, CDR1 MGHRA and CDR2 YSYEKL. DNA of the CDR3: TGCGCCAGCAGCCGCCCCGGGACTAGTCACCACGAGCAGTACTTC. Its protein product is CASSRPGTSHHEQYF.

The chain carries TRBV27 and TRBJ1-6; 9 nucleotides align to TRBD1. Germline V CDR1 and CDR2: MNHEY, SMNVEV (reference sequence). This CDR3 is built from 15 residues. V lost 4 bases, J lost 10 bases, and 8 bases stayed unmatched. The CDR3 coding sequence is TGTGCCAGCAGTTCGTCCGGGACAGGGAGATCACCCCTCCACTTT. It codes for CASSSSGTGRSPLHF.

This clone was seen a single time. J is TRBJ2-2 and V is TRBV4-2, with 8 bases that match TRBD1. Germline lookup yields CDR1 LGHNA and CDR2 YNFKEQ. CDR3 length equals 15 residues. V trimming: 5 bases; J trimming: 4 bases; junction bases outside the gene matches: 6. The CDR3 DNA sequence: TGTGCCAGCAGCACCCGAACAGGGGGCACCGGGGAGCTGTTTTTT. Encoded protein: CASSTRTGGTGELFF.

This clone was recorded once. This chain uses TRBV5-1 with TRBJ1-1; 8 bases agree with TRBD1. CDR1 and CDR2 (germline): SGHRS, YFSETQ. Trimming cost V 4 bases and J 7 bases; bases outside gene matches: 9. This CDR3 has 14 amino acids. The CDR3, as DNA: TGCGCCAGCAGCCCAATGGGGGGGACAGGTGAAGCTTTCTTT. As protein: CASSPMGGTGEAFF.

This clone appeared once. The chain has TRBV6-1 and TRBJ1-1, with D uncertain. The CDR3 spans 12 residues. In germline, CDR1 is MNHNS, CDR2 SASEGT. The ends were cut back, 3 bases at V and 9 bases at J, with 11 bases in the middle. CDR3: CASSETQSKAFF. The CDR3 DNA is TGTGCCAGCAGTGAGACTCAATCGAAAGCTTTCTTT.

CDR3 in DNA: TGTGCCAGCAGCGTAACAGGGAATGGCTACACCTTC. It encodes CASSVTGNGYTF. V and J are TRBV9 and TRBJ1-2, with a weak D call TRBD1 (6 bases). Trimming pared 1 base from V and 6 bases from J, leaving 7 bases between. The germline gives CDR1 SGDLS, CDR2 YYNGEE. The CDR3 has 12 amino acids.

This clone was seen more than once but under ten times. Compared with germline, one end of the junction differs, possibly owing to a read error. V usage is TRBV7-2 and J usage is TRBJ1-6; D uncertain. The CDR3 loop spans 14 amino acids. Looked up from germline, CDR1 is SGHTA and CDR2 is FQGNSA. The CDR3 region has the DNA TGTGCCAGCAGCCGGACCGGGGATAACTCACCCCTCCACTTT. Translated: CASSRTGDNSPLHF. The full variable domain, completed using reference TRBV7-2 and TRBJ1-6, is GAGVSQSPSNKVTEKGKDVELRCDPISGHTALYWYRQSLGQGLEFLIYFQGNSAPDKSGLPSDRFSAERTGGSVSTLTIQRTQQEDSAVYLCASSRTGDNSPLHFGNGTRLTVT.

Turning to this clone: The sample holds other DNA sequences that translate to the same CDR3. The CDR3 sequence is CASSEGTLNTEAFF. The CDR3 coding sequence is TGTGCCAGCAGTGAGGGGACATTGAACACTGAAGCTTTCTTT. V gene TRBV6-1 combines with J gene TRBJ1-1; TRBD1 is a possible D gene (6 bases). Per the germline V gene, CDR1 is MNHNS and CDR2 is SASEGT. V was clipped by 3 bases and J by 0 bases, with 8 bases between them. This CDR3 has 14 residues.

The gene calls are TRBV11-2 and TRBJ2-3, with TRBD1 matching 9 bases. The CDR3 runs 15 residues. CDR1 and CDR2 from the germline V gene are SGHAT and FQNNGV. The V segment lost 6 bases and the J segment 3 bases; nucleotides outside the gene matches: 7. CDR3: CASRRYRGQTDTQYF. For the CDR3, the DNA is TGTGCCAGCAGGAGATACAGGGGGCAAACAGATACGCAGTATTTT.

The chain couples TRBV28 to TRBJ1-4; 8 bases align to TRBD1. V shed 6 bases, J shed 8 bases, and the junction held 8 bases outside the gene matches. The CDR3 contains 14 residues. Germline V lookup: CDR1 MDHEN, CDR2 SYDVKM. The CDR3 reads CASRKTGAWEKLFF. The DNA for the CDR3 is TGTGCCAGCAGGAAGACAGGGGCCTGGGAAAAACTGTTTTTT. The entire variable domain, with the rest obtained from reference TRBV28 and TRBJ1-4, is as follows: DVKVTQSSRYLVKRTGEKVFLECVQDMDHENMFWYRQDPGLGLRLIYFSYDVKMKEKGDIPEGYSVSREKKERFSLILESASTNQTSMYLCASRKTGAWEKLFFGSGTQLSVL.

This sequence joins TRBV27 and TRBJ2-1; no firm D call. Germline CDR1 is MNHEY and CDR2 is SMNVEV (reference sequence). The V end lost 2 bases, the J end lost 4 bases, and 6 bases lay between the germline ends. This CDR3 is built from 13 residues. CDR3 region: CASSLRSYNEQFF. Written as DNA, the CDR3 is TGTGCCAGCAGTTTACGTTCGTACAATGAGCAGTTCTTC.

V is TRBV27 and J is TRBJ1-5; TRBD1 agrees at 7 bases. Germline CDR1 is MNHEY and CDR2 is SMNVEV (reference sequence). J lost 4 bases, V lost 2 bases, and 2 bases had no gene match. This CDR3 spans 14 amino acids. The CDR3 coding sequence is TGTGCCAGCAGTTTAGGGGACAGTAATCAGCCCCAGCATTTT. Its protein is CASSLGDSNQPQHF.